This T cell receptor (beta chain) was identified during a study of blood T cell repertoires in COVID-19. Study-wide background: The United States, Italy and Spain were the sources of the acute and convalescent COVID-19 samples. In each case, the material was cDNA or gDNA derived from T cells, B-cell-depleted T cells, or PBMCs.

Original handling: Researchers report that nucleated cell counts were estimated from reference gene primer amplification. Method: immunoSEQ multiplex PCR; TCRdb's copy keeps in-frame clones and lacks some. Clone size and the V and J calls come from that table; the DNA yielded D and trimming. The table lists 250,000 to 300,000 clones, more than 70% of them singletons, with around 10% in the top ten. V shed 4 bases and J shed 6 bases, with 13 bases lying between them. The CDR3 sequence is 13 residues long. The V gene's germline CDR1 is LGHNA and CDR2 YNFKEQ. One Seattle source followed patients from active infection through their disease course.

The chain carries TRBV4-2 and TRBJ2-7; D unresolved. The sequencing sample was made of peripheral blood. The clonotype comes from a woman aged 25 to 39 with COVID-19, enrolled during active disease. The CDR3 region has the DNA TGTGCCAGCAGCCCACCCGGCGGCCCCGAGCAGTACTTC. This codes for CASSPPGGPEQYF.